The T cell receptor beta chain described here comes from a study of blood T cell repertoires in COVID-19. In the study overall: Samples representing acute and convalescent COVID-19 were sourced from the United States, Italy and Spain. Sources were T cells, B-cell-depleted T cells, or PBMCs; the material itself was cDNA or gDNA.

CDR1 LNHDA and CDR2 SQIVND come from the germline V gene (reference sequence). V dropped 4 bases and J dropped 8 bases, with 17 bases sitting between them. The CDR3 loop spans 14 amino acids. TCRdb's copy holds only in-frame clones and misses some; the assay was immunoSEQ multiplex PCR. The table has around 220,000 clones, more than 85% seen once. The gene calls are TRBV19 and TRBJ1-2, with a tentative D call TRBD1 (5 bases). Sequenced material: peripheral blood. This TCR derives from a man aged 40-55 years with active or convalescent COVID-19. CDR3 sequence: CASSNRQTLGGYTF. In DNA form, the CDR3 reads TGTGCCAGTAGTAACCGACAGACTCTGGGCGGCTACACCTTC.